This passage covers 22 T cell receptor beta chains from one sample sequenced in a study of CD8+CD57+ T cells in acquired aplastic anemia. Before being chosen for sequencing, patients had shown CD8+CD57+ cell expansion by flow cytometry. CDR3 and TCR beta VDJ profiling relied on genomic DNA as the template. TCRdb recomputed calls from the reads with MiXCR, one row per CDR3 protein. The table records about 160,000 distinct CDR3 sequences, about 70% of them present only once. Material for sequencing was sorted CD4+, CD8+, or CD8+CD57+ T cells (not recorded which) from PBMCs. These receptors were taken from a human donor with aplastic anemia.

The rearrangement uses TRBV19 and TRBJ1-6, with a possible D match to TRBD1 (5 bases). This CDR3 spans 13 amino acids. Trimming removed 3 bases at V and 10 bases at J, with 10 bases between. Germline-derived CDR1 and CDR2 are LNHDA and SQIVND (reference sequence). The CDR3 is CASSMEDISPLHF. Here the CDR3 DNA reads TGTGCCAGTAGTATGGAGGACATCTCACCCCTCCACTTT.

This clonotype was seen once. The chain has TRBV20-1 and TRBJ2-1; 11 positions agree with TRBD2. The CDR3 is made up of 14 amino acids. Germline V lookup: CDR1 DFQATT, CDR2 SNEGSKA (reference sequence). Trimming cost V 5 bases and J 9 bases; bases outside gene matches: 9. The CDR3 DNA follows: TGCAGTGCTCCTACTAGCGGGGGTGTGGGTGAGCAGTTCTTC. As protein: CSAPTSGGVGEQFF.

The V gene is TRBV6-5, the J gene TRBJ1-5, with TRBD1 matching over 8 bases. The CDR3 totals 14 residues. J lost 6 bases, V lost 6 bases, and 7 bases had no gene match. Germline V gene data show CDR1 as MNHEY and CDR2 as SVGAGI. DNA for the CDR3: TGTGCCAGCAGGAGACAGGGGATCGCTCAGCCCCAGCATTTT. As protein: CASRRQGIAQPQHF.

This clonotype was counted once. The chain is built from TRBV7-9 and TRBJ2-7; D is undetermined. The germline gives CDR1 SEHNR, CDR2 FQNEAQ (reference sequence). V was cut by 5 bases and J by 5 bases, with 4 bases left in between. CDR3 length equals 10 residues. CDR3 DNA: TGTGCCAGCAGCAGGAACGAGCAGTACGTC. This translates into CASSRNEQYV.

The V call is TRBV12-3 or TRBV12-4, the J call TRBJ2-5, with no clear D. V was shortened by 2 bases and J by 5 bases, with 9 bases between the two germline ends. This CDR3 has 13 amino acids. The DNA of the CDR3 is TGTGCCAGCAGTTTACGAAGTGGGGAGACCCAGTACTTC. This sequence encodes CASSLRSGETQYF.

The chain carries TRBV20-1 and TRBJ1-2, with D perhaps TRBD1 (5 bases). CDR1 is DFQATT, CDR2 SNEGSKA, per germline (reference sequence). This CDR3 is 14 amino acids long. V lost 0 bases to trimming and J lost 5 bases, with 13 bases between them. CDR3 nucleotide sequence: TGCAGTGCTAGAGAGACAGTAGACCCTTATGGCTACACCTTC. It yields the protein CSARETVDPYGYTF.

This chain links TRBV7-2 with TRBJ1-6, with 9 nucleotides matching TRBD1. Germline CDR1 reads SGHTA; CDR2 reads FQGNSA. Trimming at V came to 5 bases and at J to 14 bases, leaving 13 bases not matched to a gene. This CDR3 spans 15 amino acids. The CDR3 protein is CASSPTMDRGKTLHF. The CDR3 DNA sequence: TGTGCCAGCAGCCCAACTATGGACAGGGGTAAAACCCTCCACTTT.

The V and J genes are TRBV20-1 and TRBJ2-7; the D is unclear. CDR1 and CDR2 (germline): DFQATT, SNEGSKA (reference sequence). This CDR3 contains 14 residues. V dropped 5 bases and J dropped 3 bases, with 17 bases sitting between them. Here the CDR3 reads CSAHPFREVYEQYF. The DNA of the CDR3 is TGCAGTGCTCACCCTTTTAGGGAAGTCTACGAGCAGTACTTC.

With respect to this clonotype: This likely comes from a read error, as the CDR3 has no conserved phenylalanine or tryptophan at its end. The V gene is TRBV15, the J gene TRBJ2-3; TRBD2 aligns across 8 bases. CDR3 length: 17 amino acids. The ends lost 3 bases at V and 2 bases at J; junction bases unmatched: 10. Per germline, CDR1 LNHNV and CDR2 YYDKDF (reference sequence). The CDR3 bases are TGTGCCACCAGCAGCCCCCTTGTAGCGGGACCCACAGATACGCAGTATTTG. Translation: CATSSPLVAGPTDTQYL.

This sequence joins TRBV10-3 and TRBJ1-2, with 12 bases aligning to TRBD1. Unmatched junction bases numbered 9, after V lost 10 bases and J lost 3 bases. The CDR3 contains 15 residues. Germline V gives CDR1 ENHRY, CDR2 SYGVKD. The CDR3 is CANSGTGGADYGYTF. The CDR3 bases are TGTGCCAACTCCGGGACAGGGGGCGCGGACTATGGCTACACCTTC.

This clonotype was picked up a small number of times. This chain uses TRBV5-1 with TRBJ2-7; 7 nucleotides align to TRBD2. CDR1 is SGHRS and CDR2 is YFSETQ in the germline V gene. J lost 0 bases, V lost 4 bases, and 10 bases had no gene match. The CDR3 runs 16 residues. The CDR3 DNA follows: TGCGCCAGCAGCGAGGTCTCCAGCGGGGACTCCTACGAGCAGTACTTC. It specifies CASSEVSSGDSYEQYF.

The J gene is TRBJ1-1, the V gene TRBV2, with D hard to call. Trimming removed 8 bases from V and 0 bases from J, with 10 bases in between. CDR3 length: 13 residues. From germline, CDR1 is SNHLY and CDR2 FYNNEI. DNA of the CDR3: TGTGCCAGCGGGGAGGTTATGAACACTGAAGCTTTCTTT. It translates to CASGEVMNTEAFF.

This rearrangement joins TRBV2 to TRBJ1-2; 7 bases fit TRBD1. J lost 6 bases, V lost 8 bases, and 18 bases had no gene match. The CDR3 runs to 16 residues. Looked up from germline, CDR1 is SNHLY and CDR2 is FYNNEI. CDR3 in amino acids: CASLGGGGGFGDGYTF. CDR3 nucleotides: TGTGCCAGCCTCGGGGGAGGGGGCGGTTTTGGAGATGGCTACACCTTC.

The chain couples TRBV5-5 to TRBJ2-7; D ambiguous. This CDR3 spans 13 amino acids. Trimming left V 2 bases short and J 6 bases short, with 12 bases between. Germline-derived CDR1 and CDR2 are SGHKS and YYEKEE (reference sequence). For the CDR3, the DNA is TGTGCCAGCAGCTTCGGTTGGTTGGGCGAGCAGTACTTC. The encoded protein is CASSFGWLGEQYF.

The V and J genes are TRBV5-1 and TRBJ2-7; 8 positions agree with TRBD2. Unmatched junction bases numbered 1, after V lost 0 bases and J lost 2 bases. This CDR3 comprises 14 residues. Germline V gene lookup returns CDR1 SGHRS and CDR2 YFSETQ. In DNA form, the CDR3 reads TGCGCCAGCAGCTTGGTTAGCGGGACCTACGAGCAGTACTTC. It is translated as CASSLVSGTYEQYF.

The V and J genes are TRBV5-1 and TRBJ1-1; D is ambiguous. Germline V gene sequence: CDR1 SGHRS, CDR2 YFSETQ. The CDR3 consists of 15 residues. V was clipped by 1 base and J by 4 bases, with 14 bases between them. The CDR3 reads CASSLRSFRTTEAFF. The CDR3 coding sequence is TGCGCCAGCAGCTTGCGATCATTCCGGACCACTGAAGCTTTCTTT.

The rearrangement uses TRBV3-1 and TRBJ2-3; D is unresolved. The CDR3 spans 15 residues. The ends were cut back, 0 bases at V and 6 bases at J, with 13 bases in the middle. From germline, CDR1 is LGHDT and CDR2 YNNKEL (reference sequence). The CDR3 DNA follows: TGTGCCAGCAGCCAAGATTTGGCGGTTCGGGATACGCAGTATTTT. It specifies CASSQDLAVRDTQYF.

The chain uses TRBV7-2 and TRBJ1-4, with D perhaps TRBD1 (5 bases). This CDR3 region has 14 residues. Germline V gene sequence: CDR1 SGHTA, CDR2 FQGNSA. V dropped 1 base and J dropped 16 bases, with 19 bases sitting between them. The CDR3 DNA follows: TGTGCCAGCAGCTTAGGGCAGGGTCGAGGGGATTGGTTTTTT. Translating gives CASSLGQGRGDWFF.

This clonotype appeared once. The rearrangement joins TRBV5-8 to TRBJ1-2, with unresolved D. Looked up from germline, CDR1 is SGHTS and CDR2 is YDEGEE. The V end was cut by 0 bases, the J end by 7 bases, with 16 bases between. The CDR3 runs 15 residues. In DNA, the CDR3 is TGTGCCAGCAGCTTGGCCAATGGAGGCTCGGTTGGCTACACCTTC. Translating gives CASSLANGGSVGYTF.

The chain has TRBV9 and TRBJ2-7; D assignment may be TRBD1 or TRBD2 (6 bases each). CDR3 length: 13 amino acids. Germline CDR1 reads SGDLS; CDR2 reads YYNGEE. The V gene lost 4 bases and the J gene lost 7 bases, with 15 bases spanning the gap. The CDR3 nucleotides are TGTGCCAGCAGCAAGCGCAGGGGAGGAGAGCAGTACTTC. Protein product: CASSKRRGGEQYF. Together with reference TRBV9 and TRBJ2-7, the CDR3 gives the full variable domain: DSGVTQTPKHLITATGQRVTLRCSPRSGDLSVYWYQQSLDQGLQFLIQYYNGEERAKGNILERFSAQQFPDLHSELNLSSLELGDSALYFCASSKRRGGEQYFGPGTRLTVT.

This chain's CDR3 is CSITSGYEQYF. Here the CDR3 DNA reads TGCAGCATCACTAGCGGCTACGAGCAGTACTTC. The J gene is TRBJ2-7, the V gene TRBV29-1, with TRBD2 matching 8 bases. This CDR3 has 11 amino acids. The germline V gene encodes CDR1 SQVTM and CDR2 ANQGSEA. With 8 bases clipped from V and 3 bases from J, the junction kept 3 bases outside the gene matches.

V gene TRBV2 combines with J gene TRBJ1-6, with TRBD1 as a possible D gene (5 bases). The CDR3 has 14 amino acids. The V gene's germline CDR1 is SNHLY and CDR2 FYNNEI. The V and J ends lost 7 bases and 5 bases respectively, with 12 bases between them. The CDR3 DNA reads TGTGCCAGCACTAGGCAGGGTGATAATTCACCCCTCCACTTT. It is translated as CASTRQGDNSPLHF.